This paragraph covers one T cell receptor (beta chain) sequence. CDR3 size: 15 residues. Between the trimmed V and J ends, which lost 6 bases and 2 bases, there was a span of 13 bases. Germline V lookup: CDR1 MNHEY, CDR2 SMNVEV (reference sequence). The data are from a study of blood T cell repertoires in COVID-19. Study as a whole: The United States, Italy and Spain were the sources of the acute and convalescent COVID-19 samples. Sources were T cells, B-cell-depleted T cells, or PBMCs; the material itself was cDNA or gDNA.

TCRdb's copy holds only in-frame clones and misses some; the assay was immunoSEQ multiplex PCR. The sample holds some 58,000 clones; about 86% are singletons and the top ten take approximately 1.2%. This receptor was taken from a man in his forties with acute or convalescent COVID-19. The source material was peripheral blood. The chain carries TRBV27 and TRBJ2-2; tentatively, D is TRBD1 (5 bases). CDR3: CASSPKGPNTGELFF. As DNA, the CDR3 is TGTGCCAGCAGCCCGAAGGGGCCTAACACCGGGGAGCTGTTTTTT.